What follows are 27 T cell receptor beta chains derived from one specimen sequenced in a study of Graves' ophthalmopathy and Graves' hyperthyroidism. CDR3 regions of TCR beta were amplified from RNA transcripts. The library came from an HTBI-primed first-round RT-PCR and a second-round multiplex PCR. One entry per CDR3 protein, called by TCRdb with MiXCR from the multiplex PCR reads. This sample has about 1.2 million distinct CDR3 sequences, with roughly 35% found just once. Sequencing was performed on peripheral blood or thyroid tissue (not recorded which). The receptors stem from an adult man with Graves' hyperthyroidism.

This sequence joins TRBV29-1 and TRBJ2-3, with 9 bases aligning to TRBD2. The CDR3 sequence is 16 residues long. The V gene's germline CDR1 is SQVTM and CDR2 ANQGSEA. The V and J ends lost 3 bases and 2 bases, in that order; junction bases with no gene match: 9. CDR3 amino acids: CSVDGVSGSFTDTQYF. DNA of the CDR3: TGCAGCGTTGATGGTGTTAGCGGGAGTTTCACAGATACGCAGTATTTT.

About this clonotype itself: A read error may explain this, as a much larger clone is one base away. The rearrangement uses TRBV12-3 or TRBV12-4 and TRBJ1-1; TRBD1 is a possible D gene (6 bases). The CDR3 is 12 residues long. V was pared by 5 bases and J by 7 bases, with 11 bases between. CDR3 residues: CASSPGQNEAFF. CDR3 DNA: TGTGCCAGCAGTCCCGGACAGAATGAAGCTTTCTTT.

CDR3 loop: CASRRTFEGNQVQPQHF. The CDR3 nucleotides read TGTGCCAGCAGACGTACGTTTGAGGGGAATCAGGTTCAGCCCCAGCATTTT. The rearrangement joins TRBV7-6 to TRBJ1-5, with D perhaps matching TRBD1 (5 bases). The germline V and J ends were trimmed by 6 bases and 6 bases, with 24 bases remaining between them. Germline CDR1 is SGHVS and CDR2 is FNYEAQ. The CDR3 is 17 amino acids.

The table lists this clonotype with many counts. V and J are TRBV10-3 and TRBJ1-1; D might be TRBD1 (6 bases). Between the trimmed V and J ends, which lost 6 bases and 2 bases, there was a span of 13 bases. The CDR3 is made up of 14 amino acids. The germline V gene encodes CDR1 ENHRY and CDR2 SYGVKD. This CDR3 reads CAIRKTTGNTEAFF. The CDR3, as DNA: TGTGCCATCAGGAAGACGACAGGAAACACTGAAGCTTTCTTT.

This rearrangement joins TRBV14 to TRBJ2-2; tentative D call: TRBD1 (5 bases). V lost 8 bases, J lost 1 base, and 23 bases lay in between. Looked up from germline, CDR1 is SGHDN and CDR2 is FVKESK. CDR3 length equals 18 residues. CDR3 amino acids: CASSQIGYKTENTGELFF. For the CDR3, the DNA is TGTGCCAGCTCCCAAATCGGGTATAAGACAGAGAACACCGGGGAGCTGTTTTTT.

The sample holds many counts of this clonotype. The V gene is TRBV19, the J gene TRBJ1-5; D is undetermined. V lost 7 bases and J 6 bases, leaving 19 bases between the germline ends. Per germline, CDR1 LNHDA and CDR2 SQIVND (reference sequence). CDR3 length: 15 amino acids. The CDR3 DNA sequence: TGTGCCAGTATGTACTACCACGGTGGAGGTCAGCCCCAGCATTTT. It yields the protein CASMYYHGGGQPQHF.

This clonotype has ten or more counts. V usage is TRBV4-1 and J usage is TRBJ1-2, with D perhaps matching TRBD1 (6 bases). Trimming took off 0 bases at V and 6 bases at J, with 11 bases between the two ends. The CDR3 covers 14 residues. Germline V gene data show CDR1 as MGHRA and CDR2 as YSYEKL. CDR3 region: CASSQDGGADGYTF. The DNA of the CDR3 is TGCGCCAGCAGCCAAGATGGGGGGGCGGATGGCTACACCTTC.

This clonotype has ten or more counts. The V call is TRBV10-3, the J call TRBJ1-6; D remains unclear. This CDR3 region has 14 residues. Germline V gene sequence: CDR1 ENHRY, CDR2 SYGVKD. Trimming took off 4 bases at V and 7 bases at J, with 11 bases between the two ends. The CDR3 region has the DNA TGTGCCATCAGTGGGCGTTCGGAGAATTCACCCCTCCACTTT. This gives the protein CAISGRSENSPLHF.

V is TRBV29-1 and J is TRBJ2-5, with a weak D call TRBD1 (6 bases). The CDR3 is 14 amino acids. Trimming cost V 5 bases and J 5 bases, with 18 bases left between them. Germline values: CDR1 SQVTM, CDR2 ANQGSEA. The CDR3 spells CSVRPSQGQETQYF. The CDR3 nucleotides read TGCAGCGTTAGGCCCTCACAGGGTCAGGAGACCCAGTACTTC.

The genes are TRBV5-6 and TRBJ1-1; no firm D call. The CDR3 consists of 14 residues. Germline CDR1 reads SGHDT; CDR2 reads YYEEEE. The V and J ends lost 1 base and 4 bases respectively, with 11 bases between them. As DNA, the CDR3 is TGTGCCAGCAGCTTGTATGGCTGGGGCACTGAAGCTTTCTTT. It is translated as CASSLYGWGTEAFF.

The chain employs TRBV6-2 or TRBV6-3 and TRBJ2-5, with a possible D match to TRBD2 (6 bases). Germline V gene lookup returns CDR1 MNHEY and CDR2 SVGEGT. The CDR3 is 14 residues long. V was clipped by 6 bases and J by 3 bases, with 14 bases between them. The CDR3, as DNA: TGTGCCAGCAGCCAGACTAGTCGAAAAGAGACCCAGTACTTC. It codes for CASSQTSRKETQYF.

Ten or more counts support this clonotype. The gene calls are TRBV20-1 and TRBJ1-6, with D maybe TRBD1 (5 bases). V lost 3 bases and J lost 0, with 12 bases in between. From germline, CDR1 is DFQATT and CDR2 SNEGSKA (reference sequence). The CDR3 length is 16 residues. Here the CDR3 reads CSARDPGHSYNSPLHF. The CDR3 region has the DNA TGCAGTGCTAGGGATCCAGGGCACTCCTATAATTCACCCCTCCACTTT.

Remarks on this clonotype: Because it lacks the conserved phenylalanine or tryptophan at the end, this CDR3 is likely a read error. The chain recombines TRBV11-2 with TRBJ2-7, with TRBD2 as a possible D gene (7 bases). CDR3 length equals 15 residues. Germline CDR1 SGHAT, CDR2 FQNNGV. V lost 3 bases to trimming and J lost 4 bases, with 16 bases between them. CDR3 sequence: CASSFSGLGGYEQYS. CDR3 bases: TGTGCCAGCAGCTTTAGCGGACTAGGGGGTTACGAGCAGTACTCC.

The sample holds a few counts of this clonotype. The germline gene is not matched at one end of the junction; a read error may be the cause. The V call is TRBV20-1, the J call TRBJ2-6, with D perhaps TRBD1 (5 bases). The CDR3 has 13 amino acids. Germline V gene sequence: CDR1 DFQATT, CDR2 SNEGSKA (reference sequence). The CDR3 region has the DNA TGCAGTGCTAGAGTCTTAGGGGCCAACGTCCCGACTTTC. Amino acid sequence: CSARVLGANVPTF.

This clonotype showed up just a few times. The DNA of the CDR3 is TGTGCCACTAGGGGGACCGCGAGCTCCTACGAGCAGTACTTC. Translated: CATRGTASSYEQYF. The chain links TRBV6-5 to TRBJ2-7; tentatively, D is TRBD1 (6 bases). CDR3 length: 14 amino acids. Germline-derived CDR1 and CDR2 are MNHEY and SVGAGI. The V and J ends lost 10 bases and 0 bases respectively, with 16 bases between them.

This clonotype has a count of ten or more. CDR3 loop: CASSRTPGRPQHF. In nucleotides, the CDR3 is TGTGCCAGCTCCAGGACCCCGGGACGGCCCCAGCATTTT. The chain is built from TRBV7-2 and TRBJ1-5; perhaps TRBD1 as D (5 bases). Germline CDR1 is SGHTA and CDR2 is FQGNSA. The CDR3 length is 13 residues. V gave up 8 bases and J gave up 9 bases, with 17 bases separating them.

The CDR3 DNA reads TGTGCCAGCAGCGCCTACGACAGGGCTAACTATGGCTACACCTTC. Translated: CASSAYDRANYGYTF. This chain links TRBV9 with TRBJ1-2; the match to TRBD1 covers 7 bases. CDR3 length equals 15 residues. V shed 3 bases and J 0 bases; nucleotides not matched to a gene: 5. Germline CDR1 reads SGDLS; CDR2 reads YYNGEE.

There are many counts of this clonotype. V usage is TRBV7-9 and J usage is TRBJ1-1, with D perhaps matching TRBD1 (5 bases). This CDR3 has 15 residues. The germline gives CDR1 SEHNR, CDR2 FQNEAQ (reference sequence). Trimming left V 5 bases short and J 4 bases short, with 17 bases between. The CDR3 region has the DNA TGTGCCAGCAGCCAAGATCGATCAAGGGGCACTGAAGCTTTCTTT. This sequence encodes CASSQDRSRGTEAFF.

This clonotype occurred a few times. This rearrangement joins TRBV28 to TRBJ2-5; no firm D call. Germline CDR1 is MDHEN and CDR2 is SYDVKM. Trimming removed 4 bases from V and 0 bases from J, with 12 bases in between. CDR3 length: 15 amino acids. The CDR3, as DNA: TGTGCCAGCAGTTATATCCTGGCGGACCAAGAGACCCAGTACTTC. It encodes CASSYILADQETQYF.

The rearrangement links TRBV29-1 to TRBJ2-7; 9 bases are a match to TRBD2. The CDR3 spans 13 residues. CDR1 SQVTM and CDR2 ANQGSEA come from the germline V gene. Unmatched junction bases numbered 9, after V lost 5 bases and J lost 7 bases. This CDR3 is CSVRRGGLNEQYF. For the CDR3, the DNA is TGCAGCGTTCGGCGGGGGGGCCTAAATGAGCAGTACTTC.

As for this clonotype: This may arise from a read error, as a much more abundant clone is one base away. The chain joins TRBV20-1 to TRBJ1-2; D gene ambiguous. Trimming removed 5 bases from V and 7 bases from J, with 17 bases in between. The CDR3 loop spans 13 amino acids. Germline values: CDR1 DFQATT, CDR2 SNEGSKA (reference sequence). CDR3 residues: CSARLAKHCGYTF. The CDR3 DNA reads as TGCAGTGCTCGTTTAGCGAAGCACTGTGGCTACACCTTC.

This clonotype was recorded many times. The V and J genes are TRBV19 and TRBJ1-5; 7 bases map to TRBD1. The CDR3 is made up of 15 amino acids. Germline V gene sequence: CDR1 LNHDA, CDR2 SQIVND (reference sequence). Trimming at V came to 2 bases and at J to 4 bases, leaving 5 bases not matched to a gene. CDR3 in DNA: TGTGCCAGTAGTATACAGGGGGTGATTAATCAGCCCCAGCATTTT. This gives the protein CASSIQGVINQPQHF.

This rearrangement joins TRBV9 to TRBJ1-4; maybe TRBD1 (5 bases). V was pared by 1 base and J by 2 bases, with 9 bases between. Germline assignment: CDR1 SGDLS and CDR2 YYNGEE. CDR3 length: 15 amino acids. In nucleotides, the CDR3 is TGTGCCAGCAGCGTATACGGGGGGACTAATGAAAAACTGTTTTTT. Amino acid sequence: CASSVYGGTNEKLFF.

This clonotype has at least ten counts. This chain joins TRBV10-3 and TRBJ2-2; D perhaps matches TRBD1 (5 bases). V lost 6 bases to trimming and J lost 3 bases, with 11 bases between them. The germline gives CDR1 ENHRY, CDR2 SYGVKD. The CDR3 spans 14 residues. CDR3 protein: CAIRGRGDTGELFF. CDR3 in DNA: TGTGCCATCAGGGGGCGCGGAGACACCGGGGAGCTGTTTTTT.

This rearrangement joins TRBV7-6 to TRBJ2-2, with D unresolved. Germline CDR1 is SGHVS and CDR2 is FNYEAQ. V was clipped by 5 bases and J by 9 bases, with 10 bases between them. The CDR3 is 12 amino acids. CDR3 in DNA: TGTGCCAGCAGCCCAGGTCGAAGGGAGCTGTTTTTT. This sequence encodes CASSPGRRELFF.

This clonotype was observed at least ten times. The chain carries TRBV6-5 and TRBJ2-7; the D gene could be TRBD1 or TRBD2 (5 bases each). Germline V gene data show CDR1 as MNHEY and CDR2 as SVGAGI. Deletions cut 0 bases from V and 3 bases from J, with 18 bases between. The CDR3 is 17 residues long. In nucleotides, the CDR3 is TGTGCCAGCAGTTACTCGACATCGCAGGGACCACACTACGAGCAGTACTTC. As protein: CASSYSTSQGPHYEQYF.

There are many counts of this clonotype. The J gene is TRBJ1-5, the V gene TRBV20-1, with D maybe TRBD1 (6 bases). CDR1 is DFQATT, CDR2 SNEGSKA, per germline (reference sequence). This CDR3 contains 16 residues. The germline V and J ends were trimmed by 4 bases and 1 base, with 17 bases remaining between them. Written as DNA, the CDR3 is TGCAGTGCTACACGGACAGTAGCAACGAGCAATCAGCCCCAGCATTTT. Its translation: CSATRTVATSNQPQHF.